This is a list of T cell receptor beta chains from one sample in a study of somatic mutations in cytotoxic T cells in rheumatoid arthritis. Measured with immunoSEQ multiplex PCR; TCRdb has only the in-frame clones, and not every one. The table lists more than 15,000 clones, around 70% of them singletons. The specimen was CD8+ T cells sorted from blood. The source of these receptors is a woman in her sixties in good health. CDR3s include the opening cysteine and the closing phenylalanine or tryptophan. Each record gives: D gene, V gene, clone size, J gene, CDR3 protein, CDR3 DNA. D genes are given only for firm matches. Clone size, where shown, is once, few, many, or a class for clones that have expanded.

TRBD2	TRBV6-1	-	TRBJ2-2	CASSEWGLAGTGELFF	TGTGCCAGCAGTGAGTGGGGACTAGCGGGAACCGGGGAGCTGTTTTTT
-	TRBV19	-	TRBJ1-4	CASRWAPQEKLFF	TGTGCCAGTAGATGGGCACCTCAGGAAAAACTGTTTTTT
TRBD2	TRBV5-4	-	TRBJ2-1	CASSFAGEDEQFF	TGTGCCAGCAGCTTTGCGGGAGAGGATGAGCAGTTCTTC
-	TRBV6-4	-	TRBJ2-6	CASSGSSGANVLTF	TGTGCCAGCAGTGGGTCGAGTGGGGCCAACGTCCTGACTTTC
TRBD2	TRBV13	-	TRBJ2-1	CASSGSSGSSYNEQFF	TGTGCCAGCAGCGGCTCTAGCGGGAGCTCCTACAATGAGCAGTTCTTC
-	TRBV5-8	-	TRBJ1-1	CASSLRGNTEAFF	TGTGCCAGCAGCTTGAGAGGAAACACTGAAGCTTTCTTT
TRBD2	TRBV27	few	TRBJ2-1	CASSLWGLAGYDVEQFF	TGTGCCAGCAGTTTATGGGGACTAGCGGGATACGACGTTGAGCAGTTCTTC
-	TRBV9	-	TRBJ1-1	CASSVDMVEAFF	TGTGCCAGCAGCGTAGATATGGTTGAAGCTTTCTTT
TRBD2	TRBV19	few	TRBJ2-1	CASKTSGSYNEQFF	TGTGCCAGTAAGACTAGCGGGAGCTACAATGAGCAGTTCTTC
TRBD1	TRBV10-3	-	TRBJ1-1	CAISERQGMADTEAFF	TGTGCCATCAGTGAGAGACAGGGGATGGCGGACACTGAAGCTTTCTTT
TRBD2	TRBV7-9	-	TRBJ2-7	CASVTRGEKYF	TGTGCCAGCGTTACACGGGGGGAAAAATACTTC
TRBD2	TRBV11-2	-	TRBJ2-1	CASTPGGDDEQFF	TGTGCCAGCACCCCCGGGGGGGACGATGAGCAGTTCTTC
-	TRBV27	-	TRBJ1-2	CASRQPLDYGYTF	TGTGCCAGCCGACAGCCGTTGGACTATGGCTACACCTTC
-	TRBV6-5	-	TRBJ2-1	CASRYLREQFF	TGTGCCAGCAGATACCTCAGGGAGCAGTTCTTC
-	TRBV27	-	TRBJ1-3	CASSSGPGNTIYF	TGTGCCAGCAGTTCGGGACCCGGAAACACCATATATTTT
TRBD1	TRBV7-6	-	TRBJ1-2	CASSLDRRGHYGYTF	TGTGCCAGCAGCTTAGATCGCAGGGGGCATTATGGCTACACCTTC
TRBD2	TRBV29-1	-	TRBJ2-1	CSALGGGGANEQFF	TGCAGCGCCCTCGGGGGCGGGGGGGCCAATGAGCAGTTCTTC
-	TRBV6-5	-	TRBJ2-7	CASSYGSPNEQYF	TGTGCCAGCAGTTACGGGTCCCCCAACGAGCAGTACTTC
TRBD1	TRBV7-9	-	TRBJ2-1	CASSFSTRDRGNEQFF	TGTGCCAGCAGCTTCTCTACCCGGGACAGGGGCAATGAGCAGTTCTTC
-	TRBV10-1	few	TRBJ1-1	CASSEARIRGGTEAFF	TGCGCCAGCAGTGAGGCACGTATTCGTGGTGGGACTGAAGCTTTCTTT
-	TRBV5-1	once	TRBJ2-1	CASSPYSSGGNEQFF	TGCGCCAGCAGCCCATACTCTTCTGGGGGCAATGAGCAGTTCTTC
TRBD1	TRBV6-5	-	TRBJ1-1	CASSYADGTGGSEAFF	TGTGCCAGCAGTTACGCCGACGGGACAGGGGGTTCTGAAGCTTTCTTT
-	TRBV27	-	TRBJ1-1	CASSLMPGAQGAFF	TGTGCCAGCAGTTTAATGCCAGGGGCTCAGGGAGCTTTCTTT
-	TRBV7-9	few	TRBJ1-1	CASSPGLEAFF	TGTGCCAGCAGCCCGGGGCTTGAAGCTTTCTTT
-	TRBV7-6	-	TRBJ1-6	CASSLEEISYNSPLHF	TGTGCCAGCAGCTTAGAAGAAATCTCCTATAATTCACCCCTCCACTTT
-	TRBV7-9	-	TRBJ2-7	CASSPSTGLVGEQYF	TGTGCCAGCAGCCCTTCGACAGGTCTCGTTGGCGAGCAGTACTTC
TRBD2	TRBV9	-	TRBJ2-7	CASSVFGRGQREDLRAYEQYF	TGTGCCAGCAGCGTATTCGGTCGTGGGCAGCGGGAGGACCTTAGGGCCTACGAGCAGTACTTC
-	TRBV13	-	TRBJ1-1	CASSVEGSRTEAFF	TGTGCCAGCAGCGTGGAGGGTTCGAGGACTGAAGCTTTCTTT
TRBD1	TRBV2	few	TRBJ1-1	CATTVETGARVMMNTEAFF	TGTGCCACCACGGTAGAGACAGGGGCCAGGGTTATGATGAACACTGAAGCTTTCTTT
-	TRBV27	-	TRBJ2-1	CASSLSSGEKYNEQFF	TGTGCCAGCAGTTTATCCTCAGGGGAGAAGTACAATGAGCAGTTCTTC
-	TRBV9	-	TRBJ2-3	CASSEPRSGRQGTDTQYF	TGTGCCAGCAGCGAGCCGAGAAGCGGACGACAAGGCACAGATACGCAGTATTTT
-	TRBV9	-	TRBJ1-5	CASSVGASNQPQHF	TGTGCCAGCAGCGTAGGGGCTAGCAATCAGCCCCAGCATTTT
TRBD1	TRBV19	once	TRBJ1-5	CASSTRGQGWNQPQHF	TGTGCCAGTAGTACCCGGGGACAGGGTTGGAACCAGCCCCAGCATTTT
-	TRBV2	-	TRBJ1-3	CAQTRSSGNTIYF	TGTGCCCAAACCCGGAGCTCTGGAAACACCATATATTTT
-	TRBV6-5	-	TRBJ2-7	CASSYGSFREQYF	TGTGCCAGCAGTTACGGATCGTTCCGGGAGCAGTACTTC
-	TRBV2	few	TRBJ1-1	CASSGGEAFF	TGTGCCAGCTCCGGGGGTGAAGCTTTCTTT
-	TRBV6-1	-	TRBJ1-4	CASSEGAGANEKLFF	TGTGCCAGCAGTGAAGGGGCCGGGGCTAATGAAAAACTGTTTTTT
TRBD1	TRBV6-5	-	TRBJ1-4	CASRDREDYEKLFF	TGTGCCAGCAGGGACAGGGAGGATTATGAAAAACTGTTTTTT
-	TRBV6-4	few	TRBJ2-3	CASSEGPFSTDTQYF	TGTGCCAGCAGCGAAGGGCCGTTTAGCACAGATACGCAGTATTTT